These T cell receptor beta chains were read from a single sample in a study of T cell responses to AZD1222 COVID-19 vaccine. TCRdb keeps only in-frame clones here, not all; method: immunoSEQ multiplex PCR. The table includes 110,000 to 150,000 clones, 75% to 90% detected once. Here the sequenced sample was peripheral blood, taken on day 0 of AZD1222 vaccination. The receptor source for this set is an adult in good health. CDR3s include the opening cysteine and the closing phenylalanine or tryptophan. D genes are given only for firm matches. The size of a clone is reported for some rows only, either as once, few or many, or as a class for expanded clones.

TGTGCCAGTAGTTTTAGGACGGCGAGCTCTGGGGCCAACGTCCTGACTTTC	CASSFRTASSGANVLTF	NA	NA	TRBV19	TRBJ2-6
TGTGCCAGCAGCCCCCGAACAGGGGGCTTCGGGTACACTGAAGCTTTCTTT	CASSPRTGGFGYTEAFF	NA	TRBD1	TRBV7-8	TRBJ1-1
TGTGCCAGCAGTTACAGGCTAGTAGATACGCAGTATTTT	CASSYRLVDTQYF	NA	NA	TRBV7-9	TRBJ2-3
TGTGCCAGCAGCGACTCGGGACAGCTGAATTCACCCCTCCACTTT	CASSDSGQLNSPLHF	NA	TRBD1	TRBV7-8	TRBJ1-6
TGTGCCAGCACGAGGGGAACTGAAGCTTTCTTT	CASTRGTEAFF	NA	NA	TRBV9	TRBJ1-1
TGTGCCAGCAGTTTGGGGAGACAGGCCCTAAGATGGCACGGCTACACCTTC	CASSLGRQALRWHGYTF	NA	NA	TRBV28	TRBJ1-2
TGCGCCAGCAGCCAAGATGGGGCGGTGGGGCGGTTCTTC	CASSQDGAVGRFF	NA	NA	TRBV4-1	TRBJ2-1
TGTGCCAGCAGTAAAAGACAGGCTTTGAACTATGGCTACACCTTC	CASSKRQALNYGYTF	once	NA	TRBV6-5	TRBJ1-2
TGTGCTAGTGGTTTGGTTTCCCTTCCACTAGCGGGGGGGCCTCCCACAGATACGCAGTATTTT	CASGLVSLPLAGGPPTDTQYF	NA	TRBD2	TRBV12-5	TRBJ2-3
TGTGCCAGCAGCTTAGTTCAGATTGGTGAGCAGTTCTTC	CASSLVQIGEQFF	NA	NA	TRBV11-2	TRBJ2-1
TGCAGCGTTGGTGGCGGCTACAATGAGCAGTTCTTC	CSVGGGYNEQFF	NA	NA	TRBV29-1	TRBJ2-1
TGTGCCAGCACCGCAGTAGACAGGGTGAACGAGCAGTACTTC	CASTAVDRVNEQYF	NA	TRBD1	TRBV2	TRBJ2-7
TGCAGTGCTAGTATAGCGGGACTATACGAGCAGTACTTC	CSASIAGLYEQYF	NA	TRBD2	TRBV20-1	TRBJ2-7
TGTGCCAGCAGCGCATTCTGGACAGGGACCTATGTTTACTTT	CASSAFWTGTYVYF	NA	TRBD1	TRBV7-9	TRBJ1-1
TGTGCCAGCAGTTCCTTGGACATTTTCACCGGGGAGCTGTTTTTT	CASSSLDIFTGELFF	once	NA	TRBV6-2/TRBV6-3	TRBJ2-2
TGTGCCAGCAGCCACCGGACTTCCTCTGGAAACACCATATATTTT	CASSHRTSSGNTIYF	NA	NA	TRBV25-1	TRBJ1-3
TGTGCCAGCAGTGACGGTCGAGGGGTTACCGGGGAGCTGTTTTTT	CASSDGRGVTGELFF	NA	NA	TRBV6-4	TRBJ2-2
TGTGCCAGCAGCTTGGGCCCAGAGCAGTTCTTC	CASSLGPEQFF	NA	NA	TRBV5-6	TRBJ2-1
TGTGCCAGCAGTCCCAATCCGTACGAACAGGGGGCAGAGACGAACACCGGGGAGCTGTTTTTT	CASSPNPYEQGAETNTGELFF	NA	TRBD1	TRBV27	TRBJ2-2
TGTGCCAGCAGTCCTCCCAACAGGGGACCTAGTGAGCAGTACTTC	CASSPPNRGPSEQYF	NA	TRBD1	TRBV27	TRBJ2-7